These 10 T cell receptor beta chains were all obtained from the same sample, sequenced in a study of T cells in Graves' hyperthyroidism and ophthalmopathy. Regions amplified from RNA transcripts were the TCR beta CDR3 regions. HTBI primers were used for first-round RT-PCR of the TCR CDR3. TCRdb passed the multiplex PCR reads through MiXCR, listing each CDR3 protein once. The table has approximately 620,000 distinct CDR3 sequences, about a sixth seen once. Sample: blood. Every receptor here comes from a woman aged 40-49 years with Graves' ophthalmopathy.

This clonotype was recorded at least ten times. V usage is TRBV24-1 and J usage is TRBJ2-7, with D possibly being TRBD1 or TRBD2 (5 bases each). This CDR3 has 14 residues. Trimming removed 6 bases at V and 2 bases at J, with 13 bases between. Germline V CDR1 and CDR2: KGHDR, SFDVKD. CDR3 loop: CATSPRDAAYEQYF. The CDR3 nucleotides read TGTGCCACCAGTCCCCGGGACGCAGCCTACGAGCAGTACTTC.

This clonotype has ten or more counts. V gene TRBV7-3 combines with J gene TRBJ2-2; 7 bases agree with TRBD2. The CDR3 has 13 amino acids. CDR1 is SGHTA and CDR2 is FQGTGA in the germline V gene. The J segment lost 5 bases and the V segment lost 3 bases, leaving 0 bases of the junction unmatched. The CDR3 here is CASSLRGTGELFF. Here the CDR3 DNA reads TGTGCCAGCAGCTTGCGGGGGACCGGGGAGCTGTTTTTT.

This clonotype has ten or more counts. This sequence joins TRBV20-1 and TRBJ2-1, with D unresolved. The V end was cut by 0 bases, the J end by 8 bases, with 8 bases between. CDR3 length equals 12 residues. CDR1 DFQATT and CDR2 SNEGSKA come from the germline V gene (reference sequence). This CDR3 reads CSARDFGDEQFF. The CDR3 DNA is TGCAGTGCTAGAGATTTCGGCGATGAGCAGTTCTTC.

The chain carries TRBV28 and TRBJ1-2; TRBD1 matches 7 bases. Germline V gene sequence: CDR1 MDHEN, CDR2 SYDVKM. J gave up 7 bases and V 6 bases, and 17 bases lay outside the gene matches. The CDR3 is 16 amino acids. As DNA, the CDR3 is TGTGCCAGCAGGCGACCCGGAATAAGGGGGCTCCTTGGCTACACCTTC. Residues: CASRRPGIRGLLGYTF.

The V call is TRBV6-2 or TRBV6-3, the J call TRBJ1-1; no reliable D call. The V end was cut by 2 bases, the J end by 10 bases, with 11 bases between. This CDR3 has 12 residues. Germline loops: CDR1 MNHEY, CDR2 SVGEGT. This CDR3 reads CASSYPDRGAFF. DNA for the CDR3: TGTGCCAGCAGTTACCCAGACCGTGGAGCTTTCTTT.

This clonotype was seen repeatedly, ten times or more. The genes are TRBV11-2 and TRBJ2-1; 11 bases agree with TRBD2. The germline V gene encodes CDR1 SGHAT and CDR2 FQNNGV. This CDR3 contains 15 residues. With V trimmed by 4 bases and J by 5 bases, 4 bases remained unmatched. The CDR3 loop is CASSYTSGGNNEQFF. CDR3 coding DNA: TGTGCCAGCAGCTACACTAGCGGGGGCAACAATGAGCAGTTCTTC.

The chain uses TRBV20-1 and TRBJ2-3; 10 nucleotides match TRBD2. V was pared by 3 bases and J by 0 bases, with 3 bases of the junction left unmatched. The CDR3 is 15 amino acids. CDR1 DFQATT and CDR2 SNEGSKA come from the germline V gene (reference sequence). The CDR3 sequence is CSARGSGGSTDTQYF. CDR3 coding DNA: TGCAGTGCTAGGGGTAGCGGGGGGAGCACAGATACGCAGTATTTT.

This clonotype was seen ten or more times. The chain employs TRBV7-2 and TRBJ2-1; D is uncertain. V gave up 5 bases and J gave up 0 bases, with 11 bases separating them. Germline V gene data show CDR1 as SGHTA and CDR2 as FQGNSA. This CDR3 has 15 amino acids. The CDR3 region is CASSPYSSSYNEQFF. For the CDR3, the DNA is TGTGCCAGCAGCCCATATTCCAGCTCCTACAATGAGCAGTTCTTC.

This clonotype appeared a few times. The chain has TRBV4-1 and TRBJ2-2; 11 bases agree with TRBD2. With V trimmed by 1 base and J by 7 bases, 8 bases remained unmatched. CDR1 is MGHRA, CDR2 YSYEKL, per germline. This CDR3 spans 17 amino acids. This chain's CDR3 is CASSQGLAGPRSGELFF. The CDR3 DNA sequence: TGCGCCAGCAGCCAAGGACTAGCGGGACCCCGGAGCGGGGAGCTGTTTTTT.

This clonotype came up a few times. The chain couples TRBV2 to TRBJ2-7; tentatively, D is TRBD1 (6 bases). The CDR3 is 14 residues long. CDR1 is SNHLY and CDR2 is FYNNEI in the germline V gene. Deletions cut 5 bases from V and 2 bases from J, with 13 bases between. For the CDR3, the DNA is TGTGCCAGCAGTCGGCAGGGGATGGCCTACGAGCAGTACTTC. Protein: CASSRQGMAYEQYF. The entire variable domain, with the rest obtained from reference TRBV2 and TRBJ2-7, is as follows: EPEVTQTPSHQVTQMGQEVILRCVPISNHLYFYWYRQILGQKVEFLVSFYNNEISEKSEIFDDQFSVERPDGSNFTLKIRSTKLEDSAMYFCASSRQGMAYEQYFGPGTRLTVT.